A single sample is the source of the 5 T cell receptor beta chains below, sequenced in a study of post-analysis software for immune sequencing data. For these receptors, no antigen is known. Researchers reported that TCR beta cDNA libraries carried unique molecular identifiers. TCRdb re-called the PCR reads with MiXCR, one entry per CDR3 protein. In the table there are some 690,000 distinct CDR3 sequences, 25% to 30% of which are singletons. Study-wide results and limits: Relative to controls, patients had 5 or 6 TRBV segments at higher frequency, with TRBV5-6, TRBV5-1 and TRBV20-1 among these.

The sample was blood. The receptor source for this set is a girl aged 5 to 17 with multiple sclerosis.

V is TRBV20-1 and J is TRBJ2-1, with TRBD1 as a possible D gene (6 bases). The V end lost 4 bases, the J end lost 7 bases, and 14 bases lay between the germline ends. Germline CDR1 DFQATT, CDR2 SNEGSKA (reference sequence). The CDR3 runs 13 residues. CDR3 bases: TGCAGTGCTAAACCGGGACACCCAAATGAGCAGTTCTTC. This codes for CSAKPGHPNEQFF.

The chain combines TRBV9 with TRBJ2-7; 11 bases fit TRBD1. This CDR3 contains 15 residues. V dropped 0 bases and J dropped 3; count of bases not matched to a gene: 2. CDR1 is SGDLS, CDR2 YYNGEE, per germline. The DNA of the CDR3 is TGTGCCAGCAGCGTAGGGACAGGGGGCTTCTACGAGCAGTACTTC. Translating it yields CASSVGTGGFYEQYF.

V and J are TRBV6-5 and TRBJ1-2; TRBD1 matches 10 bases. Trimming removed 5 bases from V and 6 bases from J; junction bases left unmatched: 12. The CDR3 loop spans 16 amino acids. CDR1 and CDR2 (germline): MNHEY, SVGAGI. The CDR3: CASSRLPGTGVDGYTF. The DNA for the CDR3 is TGTGCCAGCAGTCGACTCCCGGGGACAGGGGTTGATGGCTACACCTTC.

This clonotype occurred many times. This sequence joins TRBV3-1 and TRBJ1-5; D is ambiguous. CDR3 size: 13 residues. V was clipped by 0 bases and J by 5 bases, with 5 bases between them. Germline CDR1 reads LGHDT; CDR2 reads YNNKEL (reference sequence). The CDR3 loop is CASSQDGDQPQHF. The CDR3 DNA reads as TGTGCCAGCAGCCAAGATGGGGATCAGCCCCAGCATTTT.

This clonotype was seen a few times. The CDR3 loop is CASRGQVPSYEQYF. DNA for the CDR3: TGTGCCAGCAGGGGTCAGGTCCCCTCCTACGAGCAGTACTTC. The chain is built from TRBV28 and TRBJ2-7; unclear D gene. V was trimmed by 6 bases and J by 0 bases, leaving 12 bases between them. Germline lookup yields CDR1 MDHEN and CDR2 SYDVKM. This CDR3 contains 14 residues. The variable domain in full, completed from reference TRBV28 and TRBJ2-7, reads DVKVTQSSRYLVKRTGEKVFLECVQDMDHENMFWYRQDPGLGLRLIYFSYDVKMKEKGDIPEGYSVSREKKERFSLILESASTNQTSMYLCASRGQVPSYEQYFGPGTRLTVT.